Presented here are 27 T cell receptor beta chains from one specimen sequenced in a study of beta chain features in type 1 diabetes (dated by TCRdb to 2017 to 2018). Study-wide findings and limitations: A moderate but significant shortening of TCRB CDR3 length was observed in type 1 diabetes patients in all four CD4+ subsets.

Library method: the immunoSEQ multiplex PCR assay. The High Capacity cDNA Reverse Transcription Kit was used to reverse transcribe all of the isolated RNA, meaning that expressed TCRB transcripts were what got sequenced. In its TCRdb copy, this immuneACCESS table keeps in-frame sequences only and misses some clones. Where compared with another copy, unresolved V genes explain less than half of these, and the others have no known cause. This sample is represented by some 44,000 clones; approximately 72% of them were singletons. The ten largest make up around 2.1% of the sample. These TCRs' antigens remain unknown. The source material was Tregs from blood. In light of the paper, this sample's cell subset or site label describes: regulatory CD4+ T cells. All receptors come from a woman aged 18-29 years with type 1 diabetes.

This clone was detected only a few times. The chain joins TRBV5-1 to TRBJ1-2, with D hard to call. CDR1 is SGHRS, CDR2 YFSETQ, per germline. With 4 bases removed from V and 5 bases from J, the gap between germline ends came to 9 bases. The CDR3 sequence is 12 residues long. The CDR3 nucleotides read TGCGCCAGCAGCCCAGGATCATATGGCTACACCTTC. This gives the protein CASSPGSYGYTF.

J is TRBJ1-3 and V is TRBV19, with D unresolved. Germline V gene lookup returns CDR1 LNHDA and CDR2 SQIVND (reference sequence). V was shortened by 6 bases and J by 0 bases, with 12 bases between the two germline ends. The CDR3 covers 15 residues. The CDR3 DNA reads as TGTGCCAGTAGCGGAGAGGGCAGCTCTGGAAACACCATATATTTT. Protein sequence: CASSGEGSSGNTIYF.

This clone ranks as large. J is TRBJ2-7 and V is TRBV7-3, with 8 bases aligning to TRBD1. V dropped 0 bases and J dropped 2; count of bases not matched to a gene: 3. The CDR3 totals 15 residues. The germline V gene has CDR1 SGHTA and CDR2 FQGTGA. The CDR3 sequence: CASSLTGQGPYEQYF. For the CDR3, the DNA is TGTGCCAGCAGCTTAACCGGACAGGGACCCTACGAGCAGTACTTC. The full variable domain, in which reference TRBV7-3 and TRBJ2-7 provide the parts outside the CDR3, is GAGVSQTPSNKVTEKGKYVELRCDPISGHTALYWYRQSLGQGPEFLIYFQGTGAADDSGLPNDRFFAVRPEGSVSTLKIQRTERGDSAVYLCASSLTGQGPYEQYFGPGTRLTVT.

As for this clone: At one end, the junction sequence differs from germline, possibly due to a read error. The genes are TRBV7-2 and TRBJ2-3; TRBD2 agrees at 9 bases. This CDR3 spans 10 amino acids. The germline CDR1 and CDR2 sequences are SGHTA and FQGNSA. The CDR3 bases are TGTGCCACCTTTAGCGGGGGAAAGAATTTT. Translating gives CATFSGGKNF.

The rearrangement joins TRBV10-2 to TRBJ1-5, with TRBD1 identical over 7 bases. The V and J ends lost 3 bases and 7 bases, in that order; junction bases with no gene match: 9. The CDR3 has 15 residues. In germline, CDR1 is WSHSY, CDR2 SAAADI. CDR3 loop: CASSDLTGRRQPQHF. The CDR3 nucleotides are TGCGCCAGCAGTGATTTGACAGGGAGAAGGCAGCCCCAGCATTTT.

The rearrangement links TRBV4-1 to TRBJ2-7; 7 nucleotides match TRBD2. V gave up 5 bases and J gave up 4 bases; unmatched junction bases: 8. The CDR3 length is 14 residues. The germline CDR1 and CDR2 sequences are MGHRA and YSYEKL. The CDR3 region is CASSREGPVYEQYF. The CDR3 nucleotides are TGCGCCAGCAGCAGGGAGGGCCCAGTTTACGAGCAGTACTTC.

V gene TRBV28 combines with J gene TRBJ2-3, with D unresolved. V lost 6 bases and J lost 2, with 15 bases in between. The CDR3 extends over 15 amino acids. CDR1 and CDR2 (germline): MDHEN, SYDVKM. CDR3 nucleotides: TGTGCCAGCAGATCCTTGCGTCATCTCACAGATACGCAGTATTTT. It specifies CASRSLRHLTDTQYF.

This clone was seen a few times. The rearrangement joins TRBV4-2 to TRBJ2-5, with 7 positions matching TRBD2. The end of the DNA fits TRBJ2-7 better, so the J call may be wrong. The CDR3 runs 16 residues. Germline V CDR1 and CDR2: LGHNA, YNFKEQ. The CDR3 nucleotides read TGTGCCAGCAGCCAAGACAGGCGGGGGTTCAACTACGAGCAGTACTTC. It translates to CASSQDRRGFNYEQYF.

The chain links TRBV19 to TRBJ1-2; maybe TRBD1 (5 bases). CDR1 is LNHDA and CDR2 is SQIVND in the germline V gene (reference sequence). The CDR3 loop spans 15 amino acids. Trimming stripped 4 bases from V and 4 bases from J, with 16 bases between. Here the CDR3 reads CASSTTLQGTYGYTF. The CDR3 DNA sequence: TGTGCCAGTAGTACGACCCTTCAGGGAACCTATGGCTACACCTTC.

CDR3 nucleotides: TGTGCCAGCAGCTTAGCGGGAGGGAACACCGGGGAGCTGTTTTTT. This encodes CASSLAGGNTGELFF. V and J are TRBV7-3 and TRBJ2-2; 8 bases align to TRBD2. From germline, CDR1 is SGHTA and CDR2 FQGTGA. The length of the CDR3 is 15 residues. V dropped 2 bases and J dropped 1; count of bases not matched to a gene: 0.

The rearrangement uses TRBV4-2 and TRBJ2-1, with D hard to call. V lost 4 bases to trimming and J lost 8 bases, with 6 bases between them. The CDR3 contains 11 residues. Germline CDR1 LGHNA, CDR2 YNFKEQ. Here the CDR3 reads CASSRRDEQFF. The CDR3, as DNA: TGTGCCAGCAGCCGACGGGATGAGCAGTTCTTC.

This clone was recorded a few times. The V and J genes are TRBV28 and TRBJ2-7; TRBD2 matches at 10 bases. The CDR3 totals 14 residues. V lost 7 bases and J lost 2; bases outside the gene matches: 5. Germline loops: CDR1 MDHEN, CDR2 SYDVKM. The CDR3 DNA is TGTGCCAGCACCCTGAGCGGGAGGGCCTACGAGCAGTACTTC. Its translation is CASTLSGRAYEQYF. The whole variable domain, remainder taken from reference TRBV28 and TRBJ2-7, is DVKVTQSSRYLVKRTGEKVFLECVQDMDHENMFWYRQDPGLGLRLIYFSYDVKMKEKGDIPEGYSVSREKKERFSLILESASTNQTSMYLCASTLSGRAYEQYFGPGTRLTVT.

This chain connects TRBV7-2 to TRBJ2-3, with TRBD2 matching 8 bases. This CDR3 spans 16 amino acids. Germline CDR1 SGHTA, CDR2 FQGNSA. J gave up 1 base and V 1 base, and 4 bases lay outside the gene matches. The CDR3 coding sequence is TGTGCCAGCAGCTTAGGCGGGGGGCTCCGCACAGATACGCAGTATTTT. Amino acids: CASSLGGGLRTDTQYF.

The rearrangement links TRBV6-6 to TRBJ1-1; D not certain. The germline CDR1 and CDR2 sequences are MNHNY and SVGAGI (reference sequence). The CDR3 runs to 14 residues. V was trimmed by 6 bases and J by 4 bases, leaving 15 bases between them. CDR3 protein: CASSDRPGGTEAFF. The CDR3 coding sequence is TGTGCCAGCAGCGACCGCCCGGGTGGCACTGAAGCTTTCTTT.

This chain links TRBV6-5 with TRBJ2-7, with TRBD1 identical over 10 bases. The CDR3 runs to 14 residues. CDR1 and CDR2 from the germline V gene are MNHEY and SVGAGI. V trimming: 8 bases; J trimming: 8 bases; junction bases outside the gene matches: 12. CDR3 DNA sequence: TGTGCCAGCCGCCCTCCGGGACAGGGGCTGAAGCAGTACTTC. The encoded protein is CASRPPGQGLKQYF.

The chain couples TRBV5-1 to TRBJ2-1; no definite D call. The CDR3 runs to 13 residues. CDR1 and CDR2 (germline): SGHRS, YFSETQ. V was shortened by 0 bases and J by 9 bases, with 10 bases between the two germline ends. Here the CDR3 reads CASSLEVAGEQFF. In DNA form, the CDR3 reads TGCGCCAGCAGCTTGGAGGTAGCTGGTGAGCAGTTCTTC.

This clone occurred once. The chain links TRBV19 to TRBJ1-2; a possible D gene is TRBD1 (6 bases). Germline V CDR1 and CDR2: LNHDA, SQIVND (reference sequence). The V gene lost 4 bases and the J gene lost 2 bases, with 8 bases spanning the gap. The CDR3 has 13 amino acids. CDR3 amino acids: CASSNRENYGYTF. The CDR3 DNA follows: TGTGCCAGTAGTAACAGGGAAAACTATGGCTACACCTTC.

V usage is TRBV28 and J usage is TRBJ2-5, with no clear D. CDR1 MDHEN and CDR2 SYDVKM come from the germline V gene. With 1 base removed from V and 3 bases from J, the gap between germline ends came to 6 bases. The CDR3 length is 13 residues. The CDR3 reads CASSLSIEETQYF. CDR3 sequence (DNA): TGTGCCAGCAGTTTATCTATAGAAGAGACCCAGTACTTC. Full variable domain (rest looked up from reference TRBV28 and TRBJ2-5): DVKVTQSSRYLVKRTGEKVFLECVQDMDHENMFWYRQDPGLGLRLIYFSYDVKMKEKGDIPEGYSVSREKKERFSLILESASTNQTSMYLCASSLSIEETQYFGPGTRLLVL.

This clone turned up a few times. The chain employs TRBV7-2 and TRBJ2-3, with a possible D match to TRBD2 (6 bases). Germline CDR1 SGHTA, CDR2 FQGNSA. The CDR3 consists of 13 residues. With 4 bases removed from V and 2 bases from J, the gap between germline ends came to 7 bases. The CDR3 region has the DNA TGTGCCAGCAGCTCGGACTACACAGATACGCAGTATTTT. It is translated as CASSSDYTDTQYF.

This clone was counted a few times. In nucleotides, the CDR3 is TGTGCCAGCAGTTACACGGGACAGGGGAACACTGAAGCTTTCTTT. Translation gives CASSYTGQGNTEAFF. The chain employs TRBV6-6 and TRBJ1-1, with 9 bases identical to TRBD1. There are 15 residues in the CDR3. The V and J ends lost 2 bases and 1 base, in that order; junction bases with no gene match: 2. Germline lookup yields CDR1 MNHNY and CDR2 SVGAGI (reference sequence).

This CDR3 is CASSLVGRVKETQYF. CDR3 nucleotides: TGTGCCAGCAGCTTAGTGGGCAGGGTAAAAGAGACCCAGTACTTC. This sequence joins TRBV7-2 and TRBJ2-5, with D possibly being TRBD1 (5 bases). CDR3 length equals 15 residues. The V gene's germline CDR1 is SGHTA and CDR2 FQGNSA. Trimming removed 1 base from V and 3 bases from J, with 12 bases in between.

This clone showed up just once. The chain carries TRBV4-3 and TRBJ2-1, with 8 bases lining up with TRBD1. The junction had 5 bases not matched to a gene; V was cut back by 0 bases and J by 1 base. Germline assignment: CDR1 LGHNA and CDR2 YSLEER. The CDR3 contains 17 residues. CDR3 protein: CASSQDPGQGSYNEQFF. The CDR3 region has the DNA TGCGCCAGCAGCCAAGATCCTGGACAGGGTTCCTACAATGAGCAGTTCTTC.

The genes are TRBV6-5 and TRBJ1-5; D is ambiguous. The length of the CDR3 is 14 residues. Trimming removed 3 bases from V and 1 base from J, with 7 bases in between. Germline assignment: CDR1 MNHEY and CDR2 SVGAGI. The CDR3: CASSYAASNQPQHF. The DNA for the CDR3 is TGTGCCAGCAGTTATGCAGCGAGCAATCAGCCCCAGCATTTT.

The chain combines TRBV7-2 with TRBJ2-2; possibly TRBD2 for D (5 bases). Germline values: CDR1 SGHTA, CDR2 FQGNSA. The V end lost 5 bases, the J end lost 5 bases, and 12 bases lay between the germline ends. CDR3 length: 14 amino acids. In nucleotides, the CDR3 is TGTGCCAGCAGCCGACTCACTAGTACCGGGGAGCTGTTTTTT. Encoded protein: CASSRLTSTGELFF.

This clone was observed a handful of times. CDR3 sequence: CAWSFGQGTETQYF. In DNA form, the CDR3 reads TGTGCCTGGAGTTTCGGACAGGGCACCGAGACCCAGTACTTC. V and J are TRBV30 and TRBJ2-5; TRBD1 matches at 8 bases. Germline CDR1 and CDR2: GTSNPN and SVGIG (reference sequence). The CDR3 spans 14 residues. V lost 2 bases to trimming and J lost 5 bases; unmatched junction nucleotides: 7.

The chain links TRBV20-1 to TRBJ1-5; no clear D. Trimming left V 5 bases short and J 9 bases short, with 11 bases between. Germline CDR1 and CDR2: DFQATT and SNEGSKA (reference sequence). The CDR3 is made up of 11 amino acids. The CDR3 region is CSAEGLRPQHF. CDR3 in DNA: TGCAGTGCTGAGGGCCTGAGGCCCCAGCATTTT.

This clone appeared a few times. This sequence joins TRBV7-2 and TRBJ2-7; maybe TRBD1 (6 bases). There are 13 residues in the CDR3. Looked up from germline, CDR1 is SGHTA and CDR2 is FQGNSA. The V gene lost 3 bases and the J gene lost 6 bases, with 12 bases spanning the gap. The DNA for the CDR3 is TGTGCCAGCAGCTTCACAGGGTTCGGCGAGCAGTACTTC. Its translation: CASSFTGFGEQYF. Full variable domain (missing parts from reference TRBV7-2 and TRBJ2-7): GAGVSQSPSNKVTEKGKDVELRCDPISGHTALYWYRQSLGQGLEFLIYFQGNSAPDKSGLPSDRFSAERTGGSVSTLTIQRTQQEDSAVYLCASSFTGFGEQYFGPGTRLTVT.